This T cell receptor beta chain originates from a study of T cells in Graves' hyperthyroidism and ophthalmopathy. Regions amplified from RNA transcripts were the TCR beta CDR3 regions. A set of HTBI primers served as the primers for a first-round RT-PCR of the TCR CDR3. TCRdb independently ran MiXCR on the multiplex PCR reads; one entry per CDR3 protein. The sample has nearly 600,000 distinct CDR3 sequences, approximately 13% seen once. Ten or more counts support this clonotype. V lost 4 bases to trimming and J lost 7 bases, with 11 bases between them. The CDR3 spans 13 residues. The V gene's germline CDR1 is SGHAT and CDR2 FQNNGV.

Sequencing input: blood. The TCR sequence derives from a woman aged 30 to 39 with Graves' hyperthyroidism that later progressed to Graves' ophthalmopathy. This chain links TRBV11-2 with TRBJ2-1; the D gene is possibly TRBD2 (5 bases). CDR3 nucleotides: TGTGCCAGCAGCTCCCATCCGGGAAATGAGCAGTTCTTC. Encoded protein: CASSSHPGNEQFF.